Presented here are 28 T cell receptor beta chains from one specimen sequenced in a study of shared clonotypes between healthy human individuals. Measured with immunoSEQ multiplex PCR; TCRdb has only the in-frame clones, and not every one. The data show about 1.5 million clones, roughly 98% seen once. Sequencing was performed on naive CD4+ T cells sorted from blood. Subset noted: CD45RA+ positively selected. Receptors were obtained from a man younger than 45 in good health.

The DNA for the CDR3 is TGTGCCACTGGGAAGGAGGGCGCTGGGGCCAACGTCCTGACTTTC. This gives the protein CATGKEGAGANVLTF. The chain couples TRBV2 to TRBJ2-6, with D possibly being TRBD2 (6 bases). CDR3 size: 15 residues. V was cut by 10 bases and J by 2 bases, with 15 bases left in between. Germline V gene sequence: CDR1 SNHLY, CDR2 FYNNEI.

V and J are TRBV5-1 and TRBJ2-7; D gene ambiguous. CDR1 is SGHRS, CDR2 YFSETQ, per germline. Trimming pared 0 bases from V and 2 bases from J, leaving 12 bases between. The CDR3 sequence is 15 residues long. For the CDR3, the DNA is TGCGCCAGCAGCTTGGTCGGAGTCCAAGCCTACGAGCAGTACTTC. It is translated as CASSLVGVQAYEQYF.

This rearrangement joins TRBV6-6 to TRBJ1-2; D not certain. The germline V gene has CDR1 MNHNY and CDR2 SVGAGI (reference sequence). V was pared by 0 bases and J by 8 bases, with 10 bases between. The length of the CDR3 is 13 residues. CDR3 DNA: TGTGCCAGCAGTTACTCCACGGGAGAAGGCTACACCTTC. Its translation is CASSYSTGEGYTF.

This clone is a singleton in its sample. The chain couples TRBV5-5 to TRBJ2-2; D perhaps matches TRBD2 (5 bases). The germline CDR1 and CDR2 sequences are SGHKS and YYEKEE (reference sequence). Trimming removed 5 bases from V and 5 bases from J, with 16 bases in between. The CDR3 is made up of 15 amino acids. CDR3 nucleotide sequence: TGTGCCAGCAGTCCAACAGCGGTGGTGACCGGGGAGCTGTTTTTT. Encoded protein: CASSPTAVVTGELFF.

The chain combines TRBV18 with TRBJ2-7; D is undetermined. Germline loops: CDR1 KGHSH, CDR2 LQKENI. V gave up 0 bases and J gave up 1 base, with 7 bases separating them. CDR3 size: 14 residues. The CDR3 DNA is TGTGCCAGCTCACCACCTGCCAGGTCCTACGAGCAGTACTTC. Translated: CASSPPARSYEQYF.

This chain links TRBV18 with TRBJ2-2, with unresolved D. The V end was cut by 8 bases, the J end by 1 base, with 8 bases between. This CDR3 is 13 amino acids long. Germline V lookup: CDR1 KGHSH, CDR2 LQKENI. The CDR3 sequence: CASRVENTGELFF. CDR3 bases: TGTGCCAGCCGAGTGGAGAACACCGGGGAGCTGTTTTTT. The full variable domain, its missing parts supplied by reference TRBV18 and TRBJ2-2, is NAGVMQNPRHLVRRRGQEARLRCSPMKGHSHVYWYRQLPEEGLKFMVYLQKENIIDESGMPKERFSAEFPKEGPSILRIQQVVRGDSAAYFCASRVENTGELFFGEGSRLTVL.

The chain's CDR3 is CASSLTRGSYNEQFF. DNA of the CDR3: TGTGCCAGCAGCTTAACTCGCGGCTCCTACAATGAGCAGTTCTTC. The V gene is TRBV7-9, the J gene TRBJ2-1, with D uncertain. Germline CDR1 is SEHNR and CDR2 is FQNEAQ (reference sequence). This CDR3 contains 15 residues. The V and J ends lost 2 bases and 0 bases respectively, with 8 bases between them.

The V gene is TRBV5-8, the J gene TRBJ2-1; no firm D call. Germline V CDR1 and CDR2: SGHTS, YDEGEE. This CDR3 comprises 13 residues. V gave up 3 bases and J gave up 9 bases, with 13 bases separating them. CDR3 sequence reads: CASSSPWKGEQFF. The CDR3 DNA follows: TGTGCCAGCAGCTCCCCCTGGAAGGGTGAGCAGTTCTTC.

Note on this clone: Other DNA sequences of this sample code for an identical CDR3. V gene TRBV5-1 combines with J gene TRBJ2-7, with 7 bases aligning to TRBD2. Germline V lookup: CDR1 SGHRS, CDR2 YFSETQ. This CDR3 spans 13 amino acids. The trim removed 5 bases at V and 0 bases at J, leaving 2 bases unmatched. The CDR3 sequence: CASSLAASYEQYF. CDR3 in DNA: TGCGCCAGCAGTCTAGCGGCCTCCTACGAGCAGTACTTC.

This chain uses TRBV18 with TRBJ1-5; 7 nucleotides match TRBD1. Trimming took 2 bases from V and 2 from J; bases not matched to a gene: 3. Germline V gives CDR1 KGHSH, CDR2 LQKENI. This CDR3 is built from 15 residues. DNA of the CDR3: TGTGCCAGCTCACCAAAGGGGGCTGGCAATCAGCCCCAGCATTTT. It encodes CASSPKGAGNQPQHF.

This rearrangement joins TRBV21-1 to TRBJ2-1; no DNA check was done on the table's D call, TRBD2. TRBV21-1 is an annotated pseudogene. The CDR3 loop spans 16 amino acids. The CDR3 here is CASTLRDRDSYNEQFF. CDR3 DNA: TGTGCCAGCACCCTGCGGGACCGAGACTCCTACAATGAGCAGTTCTTC.

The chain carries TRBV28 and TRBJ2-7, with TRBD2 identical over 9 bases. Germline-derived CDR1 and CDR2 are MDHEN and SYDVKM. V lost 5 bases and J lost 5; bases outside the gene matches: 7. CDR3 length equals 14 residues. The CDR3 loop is CASSISGSSHEQYF. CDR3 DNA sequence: TGTGCCAGCAGTATTAGCGGGAGTAGTCACGAGCAGTACTTC. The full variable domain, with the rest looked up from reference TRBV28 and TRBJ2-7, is DVKVTQSSRYLVKRTGEKVFLECVQDMDHENMFWYRQDPGLGLRLIYFSYDVKMKEKGDIPEGYSVSREKKERFSLILESASTNQTSMYLCASSISGSSHEQYFGPGTRLTVT.

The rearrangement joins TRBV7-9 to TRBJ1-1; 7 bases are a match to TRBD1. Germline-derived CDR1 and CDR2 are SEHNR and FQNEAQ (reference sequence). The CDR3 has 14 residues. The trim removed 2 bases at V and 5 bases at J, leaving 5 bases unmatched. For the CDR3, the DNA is TGTGCCAGCAGCTTACATCAGGGGGGGACTGAAGCTTTCTTT. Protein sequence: CASSLHQGGTEAFF.

CDR3 DNA: TGTGCCAGCAGTTATCAGGGGGGCTCCTACGAGCAGTACTTC. Translating gives CASSYQGGSYEQYF. The chain couples TRBV6-5 to TRBJ2-7; the D gene is possibly TRBD1 (7 bases). CDR1 is MNHEY and CDR2 is SVGAGI in the germline V gene. V lost 3 bases to trimming and J lost 0 bases, with 9 bases between them. The CDR3 runs 14 residues.

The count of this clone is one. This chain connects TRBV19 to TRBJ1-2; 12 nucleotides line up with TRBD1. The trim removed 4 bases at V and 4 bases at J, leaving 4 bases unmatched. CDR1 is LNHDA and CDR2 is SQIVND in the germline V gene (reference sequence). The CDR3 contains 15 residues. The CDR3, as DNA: TGTGCCAGTAGTACCGTGGGACAGGGGGCCTATGGCTACACCTTC. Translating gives CASSTVGQGAYGYTF.

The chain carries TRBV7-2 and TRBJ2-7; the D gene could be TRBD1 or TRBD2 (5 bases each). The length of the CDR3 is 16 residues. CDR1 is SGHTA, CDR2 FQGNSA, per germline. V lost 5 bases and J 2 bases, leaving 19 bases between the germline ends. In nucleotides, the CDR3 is TGTGCCAGCAGCGCGCGATACAGGACCGGGGCCTACGAGCAGTACTTC. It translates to CASSARYRTGAYEQYF.

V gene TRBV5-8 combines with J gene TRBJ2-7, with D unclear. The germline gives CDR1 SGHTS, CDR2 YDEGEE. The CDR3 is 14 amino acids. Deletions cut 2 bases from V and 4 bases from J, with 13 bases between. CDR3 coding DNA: TGTGCCAGCAGCTTCCGTTCATACGGATACGAGCAGTACTTC. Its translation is CASSFRSYGYEQYF. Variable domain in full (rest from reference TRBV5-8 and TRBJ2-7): EAGVTQSPTHLIKTRGQQATLRCSPISGHTSVYWYQQALGLGLQFLLWYDEGEERNRGNFPPRFSGRQFPNYSSELNVNALELEDSALYLCASSFRSYGYEQYFGPGTRLTVT.

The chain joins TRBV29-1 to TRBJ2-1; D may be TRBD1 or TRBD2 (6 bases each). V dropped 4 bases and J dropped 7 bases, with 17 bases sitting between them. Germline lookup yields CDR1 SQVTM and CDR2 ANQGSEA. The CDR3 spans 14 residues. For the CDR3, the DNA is TGCAGCGTTGTGCAGGAGGGGGGTCGGAATGAGCAGTTCTTC. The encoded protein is CSVVQEGGRNEQFF.

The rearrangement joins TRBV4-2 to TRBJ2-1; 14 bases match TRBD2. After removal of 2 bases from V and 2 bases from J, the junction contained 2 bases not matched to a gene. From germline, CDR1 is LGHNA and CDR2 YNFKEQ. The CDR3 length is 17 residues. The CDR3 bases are TGTGCCAGCAGCCAACCGACTAGCGGGAGGGCCTACAATGAGCAGTTCTTC. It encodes CASSQPTSGRAYNEQFF.

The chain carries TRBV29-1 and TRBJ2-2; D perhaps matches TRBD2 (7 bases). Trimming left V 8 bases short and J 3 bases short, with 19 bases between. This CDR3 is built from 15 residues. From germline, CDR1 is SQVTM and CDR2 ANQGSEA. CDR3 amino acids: CSPGGGRGDTGELFF. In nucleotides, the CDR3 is TGCAGCCCGGGGGGTGGCAGGGGAGACACCGGGGAGCTGTTTTTT.

CDR3 region: CASSLPRGHEQYF. The CDR3 bases are TGTGCCAGCAGCTTGCCCAGGGGGCACGAGCAGTACTTC. This chain uses TRBV5-4 with TRBJ2-7; TRBD1 agrees at 8 bases. The CDR3 runs to 13 residues. In germline, CDR1 is SGHNT, CDR2 YYREEE (reference sequence). J was trimmed by 5 bases and V by 1 base; bases with no gene match: 2.

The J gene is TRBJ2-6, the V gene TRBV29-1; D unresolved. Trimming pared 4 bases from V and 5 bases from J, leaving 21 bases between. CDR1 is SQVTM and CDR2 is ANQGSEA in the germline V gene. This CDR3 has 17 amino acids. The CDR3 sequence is CSVGKLSIQSRANVLTF. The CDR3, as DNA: TGCAGCGTTGGAAAACTTAGCATACAAAGTCGGGCCAACGTCCTGACTTTC.

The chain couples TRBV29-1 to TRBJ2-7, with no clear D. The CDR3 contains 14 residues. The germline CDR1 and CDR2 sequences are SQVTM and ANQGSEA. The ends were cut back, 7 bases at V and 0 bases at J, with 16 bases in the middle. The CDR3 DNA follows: TGCAGCGCCAGCCGGGCAACGAGCTCCTACGAGCAGTACTTC. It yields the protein CSASRATSSYEQYF.

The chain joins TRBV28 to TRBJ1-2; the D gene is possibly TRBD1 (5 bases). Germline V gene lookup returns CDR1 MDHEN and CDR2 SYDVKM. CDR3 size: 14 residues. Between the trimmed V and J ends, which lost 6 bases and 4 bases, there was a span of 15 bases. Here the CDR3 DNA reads TGTGCCAGCAGACAATTGGGGCCAGTCTATGGCTACACCTTC. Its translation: CASRQLGPVYGYTF.

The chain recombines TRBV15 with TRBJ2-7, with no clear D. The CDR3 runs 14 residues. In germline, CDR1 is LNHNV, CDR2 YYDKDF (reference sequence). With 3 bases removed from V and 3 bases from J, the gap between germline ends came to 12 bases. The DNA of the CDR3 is TGTGCCACCAGCAGGGACCGAACCTTCTACGAGCAGTACTTC. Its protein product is CATSRDRTFYEQYF. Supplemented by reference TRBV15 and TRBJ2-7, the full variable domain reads DAMVIQNPRYQVTQFGKPVTLSCSQTLNHNVMYWYQQKSSQAPKLLFHYYDKDFNNEADTPDNFQSRRPNTSFCFLDIRSPGLGDTAMYLCATSRDRTFYEQYFGPGTRLTVT.

The CDR3 loop is CSVHTSGRAAEQFF. The CDR3 DNA sequence: TGCAGCGTTCATACTAGCGGGAGGGCCGCTGAGCAGTTCTTC. The genes are TRBV29-1 and TRBJ2-1; 13 bases align to TRBD2. This CDR3 has 14 residues. Trimming at V came to 5 bases and at J to 9 bases, leaving 7 bases not matched to a gene. Per the germline V gene, CDR1 is SQVTM and CDR2 is ANQGSEA.

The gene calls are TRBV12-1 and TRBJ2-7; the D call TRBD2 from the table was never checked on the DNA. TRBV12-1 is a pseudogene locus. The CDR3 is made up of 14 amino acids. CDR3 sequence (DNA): TGTGCCAGCAGCCGCCCGGGAGGATACTACGAGCAGTACTTC. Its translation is CASSRPGGYYEQYF.

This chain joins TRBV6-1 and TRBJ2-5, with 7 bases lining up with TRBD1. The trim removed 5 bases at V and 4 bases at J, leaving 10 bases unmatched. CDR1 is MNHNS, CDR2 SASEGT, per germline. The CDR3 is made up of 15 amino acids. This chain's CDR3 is CASSFDRVMRETQYF. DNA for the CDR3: TGTGCCAGCAGTTTCGACAGGGTAATGAGAGAGACCCAGTACTTC.